A single sample gave rise to the 14 T cell receptor beta chains below, sequenced in a study of cytomegalovirus exposure and HLA in healthy donors. The PCR made use of 60 Vbeta and 13 Jbeta primers. Assay used: immunoSEQ multiplex PCR; TCRdb lists only in-frame clones, some missing. The sample records around 200,000 clones, 70% to 80% being singletons. The sequenced sample was PBMCs. These receptors were collected from a woman between 50 and 59 years old in good health and CMV-seronegative.

This rearrangement joins TRBV28 to TRBJ1-2; TRBD1 matches 7 bases. The length of the CDR3 is 16 residues. The germline V gene has CDR1 MDHEN and CDR2 SYDVKM. Unmatched junction bases numbered 12, after V lost 7 bases and J lost 1 base. CDR3 region: CASTGPGQSYNYGYTF. The CDR3 DNA reads as TGTGCCAGCACTGGCCCGGGACAGAGCTATAACTATGGCTACACCTTC.

The rearrangement joins TRBV19 to TRBJ1-5; 8 bases align to TRBD1. Germline trimming cut 3 bases from V and 2 bases from J; bases unmatched to any gene: 0. The CDR3 runs to 14 residues. The germline V gene has CDR1 LNHDA and CDR2 SQIVND (reference sequence). The CDR3 loop reads CASSMTGGNQPQHF. The CDR3 DNA follows: TGTGCCAGTAGTATGACAGGGGGCAATCAGCCCCAGCATTTT.

CDR3 loop: CAISGTGGLTKNIQYF. DNA of the CDR3: TGTGCCATCAGTGGGACAGGAGGTTTGACCAAAAACATTCAGTACTTC. The rearrangement links TRBV10-3 to TRBJ2-4; 7 bases are shared with TRBD1. The CDR3 runs to 16 residues. With V trimmed by 4 bases and J by 2 bases, 8 bases remained unmatched. Germline lookup yields CDR1 ENHRY and CDR2 SYGVKD.

This chain connects TRBV29-1 to TRBJ1-5; D remains unclear. Trimming pared 4 bases from V and 5 bases from J, leaving 12 bases between. The CDR3 has 13 residues. From germline, CDR1 is SQVTM and CDR2 ANQGSEA. This chain's CDR3 is CSVGVGMDQPQHF. The CDR3 DNA is TGCAGCGTTGGGGTCGGGATGGATCAGCCCCAGCATTTT. The whole variable domain, remainder taken from reference TRBV29-1 and TRBJ1-5, is SAVISQKPSRDICQRGTSLTIQCQVDSQVTMMFWYRQQPGQSLTLIATANQGSEATYESGFVIDKFPISRPNLTFSTLTVSNMSPEDSSIYLCSVGVGMDQPQHFGDGTRLSIL.

V and J are TRBV18 and TRBJ2-1; D is ambiguous. Trimming shortened V by 4 bases and J by 8 bases, and 12 bases separated the two germline ends. The CDR3 consists of 13 residues. Germline loops: CDR1 KGHSH, CDR2 LQKENI. CDR3 nucleotides: TGTGCCAGCTCACTAGCCGGTGTGGATGAGCAGTTCTTC. Translating it yields CASSLAGVDEQFF.

V is TRBV28 and J is TRBJ1-5, with 7 bases lining up with TRBD1. With V trimmed by 6 bases and J by 7 bases, 9 bases remained unmatched. The CDR3 runs 14 residues. CDR1 is MDHEN, CDR2 SYDVKM, per germline. CDR3 amino acids: CASSEGAAGQPQHF. The DNA for the CDR3 is TGTGCCAGCAGCGAGGGGGCTGCAGGGCAGCCCCAGCATTTT.

The table lists this clone with a few counts. V gene TRBV18 combines with J gene TRBJ1-5, with TRBD1 matching over 8 bases. CDR1 KGHSH and CDR2 LQKENI come from the germline V gene. The length of the CDR3 is 15 residues. With V trimmed by 3 bases and J by 5 bases, 6 bases remained unmatched. CDR3: CASSPLQGGDQPQHF. The CDR3 coding sequence is TGTGCCAGCTCACCCCTACAGGGGGGAGATCAGCCCCAGCATTTT.

The chain couples TRBV20-1 to TRBJ1-5; D gene ambiguous. V was clipped by 3 bases and J by 6 bases, with 6 bases between them. This CDR3 has 11 amino acids. CDR1 DFQATT and CDR2 SNEGSKA come from the germline V gene (reference sequence). The CDR3 reads CSASEGQPQHF. CDR3 sequence (DNA): TGCAGTGCTAGTGAGGGTCAGCCCCAGCATTTT.

DNA for the CDR3: TGTGCCAGCAGCCGACAGGGATTTAGATACGAGCAGTACTTC. This encodes CASSRQGFRYEQYF. This chain connects TRBV2 to TRBJ2-7; the match to TRBD1 covers 7 bases. Germline CDR1 is SNHLY and CDR2 is FYNNEI. V trimming: 6 bases; J trimming: 4 bases; junction bases outside the gene matches: 9. This CDR3 spans 14 amino acids.

The gene calls are TRBV4-2 and TRBJ2-1; 7 positions match TRBD2. Trimming at V came to 0 bases and at J to 7 bases, leaving 6 bases not matched to a gene. CDR3 length: 15 amino acids. CDR1 and CDR2 (germline): LGHNA, YNFKEQ. CDR3 sequence: CASSQEWLAENEQFF. The DNA for the CDR3 is TGTGCCAGCAGCCAAGAATGGCTAGCGGAAAATGAGCAGTTCTTC.

This clone has just a few counts. The genes are TRBV2 and TRBJ1-6; D uncertain. The CDR3 is made up of 14 amino acids. Trimming left V 6 bases short and J 7 bases short, with 13 bases between. The germline CDR1 and CDR2 sequences are SNHLY and FYNNEI. The CDR3 loop reads CASRYSEGNSPLHF. CDR3 DNA sequence: TGTGCCAGCAGGTATTCCGAGGGCAATTCACCCCTCCACTTT.

The CDR3 nucleotides are TGTGCCAGCAGCCAAGAACAGGGGGCGCGCGATCAGCCCCAGCATTTT. Its translation is CASSQEQGARDQPQHF. V usage is TRBV4-2 and J usage is TRBJ1-5, with TRBD1 matching over 9 bases. Germline assignment: CDR1 LGHNA and CDR2 YNFKEQ. The CDR3 runs to 16 residues. J was trimmed by 5 bases and V by 0 bases; bases with no gene match: 5.

This sequence joins TRBV2 and TRBJ2-5; a possible D gene is TRBD2 (5 bases). This CDR3 contains 16 residues. Trimming removed 6 bases at V and 2 bases at J, with 19 bases between. Germline-derived CDR1 and CDR2 are SNHLY and FYNNEI. For the CDR3, the DNA is TGTGCCAGCAGCGGGGAAATGGGGTCGGGTCAAGAGACCCAGTACTTC. Translated, it gives CASSGEMGSGQETQYF.

This chain connects TRBV29-1 to TRBJ2-1, with TRBD1 matching 8 bases. CDR3 length equals 14 residues. Germline loops: CDR1 SQVTM, CDR2 ANQGSEA. CDR3 sequence (DNA): TGCACCTACCTCCGGCAGGGGGCAAACAATGAGCAGTTCTTC. As protein: CTYLRQGANNEQFF.